In its sample, the clone carrying this T cell receptor (beta chain) was seen a few times. The antigen remains unidentified. Per germline, CDR1 LGHNA and CDR2 YNFKEQ. This CDR3 is built from 15 residues. Trimming took 4 bases from V and 9 from J, leaving 19 bases between them. Libraries for TCRalpha and TCRbeta carried sample barcodes and unique molecular identifiers via 5'RACE. TCRdb called the 5' RACE reads again in MiXCR, with one record for every CDR3 protein. The table lists fewer than 650,000 distinct CDR3 sequences, about 20% of them singletons. The sample is drawn from a study of T-cell memory formation after mild COVID-19. Study-wide results and caveats: Among clones contracting day 15 to 85, CD4/CD8 was balanced, whereas later expanders leaned CD4+. Contracting clones localized mainly to CM and EM when CD4+ and mainly to EMRA when CD8+. Cross-reactive memory apparently joined, as some responding clones appeared in pre-infection memory.

Sequenced input: PBMCs or a T cell subset sorted from them (not recorded which). The receptor was isolated from an adult woman who had mild COVID-19 (a few samples of this study predate the infection). Cell type and time point are not known. The chain combines TRBV4-2 with TRBJ2-1; D is perhaps TRBD2 (5 bases). CDR3 DNA sequence: TGTGCCAGCAGCCCAGCGGACTCGATCATCGGTGAGCAGTTCTTC. Translation: CASSPADSIIGEQFF.